This T cell receptor beta chain was obtained from a study of blood T cell repertoires in COVID-19. Study in general: Collection of acute and convalescent COVID-19 samples took place in the United States, Italy and Spain. Nucleic acid was either cDNA or gDNA, and it came from T cells, B-cell-depleted T cells, or PBMCs.

This CDR3 is built from 16 residues. V gave up 4 bases and J gave up 0 bases, with 15 bases separating them. In germline, CDR1 is MGHRA, CDR2 YSYEKL. Method: immunoSEQ multiplex PCR; TCRdb's copy keeps in-frame clones and lacks some. The table includes some 170,000 clones, about nine tenths detected once. Sample: peripheral blood. This rearrangement joins TRBV4-1 to TRBJ1-1; TRBD1 might be the D (5 bases). This receptor was taken from a woman between 45 and 60 years old with acute or convalescent COVID-19. CDR3 protein: CASSRQGLPMNTEAFF. The CDR3 bases are TGCGCCAGCAGCCGCCAGGGCCTTCCTATGAACACTGAAGCTTTCTTT.